Detailed here is one TCR beta chain. Terminally differentiated effector memory CD45RA+ cells were left out of the naive CD8 fraction, which was CD45RO-negative and positively selected for CCR7. The data were obtained in a study of shared clonotypes between healthy human individuals. Measured with immunoSEQ multiplex PCR; TCRdb has only the in-frame clones, and not every one. The data hold about 580,000 clones, with 95% to 98% observed a single time. This CDR3 spans 15 amino acids. Germline-derived CDR1 and CDR2 are MDHEN and SYDVKM. Trimming at V came to 4 bases and at J to 7 bases, leaving 5 bases not matched to a gene.

The clonotype was recovered from a young man in good health. V and J are TRBV28 and TRBJ2-1; 12 bases are a match to TRBD2. The sequenced material came from naive CD8+ T cells sorted from blood. The CDR3: CASSSLAGGLNEQFF. The DNA of the CDR3 is TGTGCCAGCAGTTCGCTAGCGGGAGGGTTGAATGAGCAGTTCTTC.